A selection of T cell receptor beta chains follows, all from one sample in a study of human versus mouse CDR3 diversity and MHC coevolution. Profiled with immunoSEQ multiplex PCR; TCRdb holds only in-frame clones, not every one. This sample carries roughly 80,000 clones, 85% to 95% of them seen once, and the ten largest clones take 0.15%. Specimen: naive CD4+ T cells from blood. The receptors shown here come from a person between 25 and 70 years old in good health. The CDR3 runs from the conserved cysteine through the conserved F or W. D genes are given only for firm matches. The listing skips clone size in some rows; elsewhere it reads once, few, many or a size class.

abundance	d_gene	j_gene	v_gene	CDR3aa	CDR3nt
-	-	TRBJ2-7	TRBV28	CASSSTLGWQGKAYEQYF	TGTGCCAGCAGTTCCACCCTCGGATGGCAGGGGAAGGCCTACGAGCAGTACTTC
-	-	TRBJ2-7	TRBV5-1	CASSLAGRAYEQYF	TGCGCCAGCAGCTTGGCAGGCAGGGCCTACGAGCAGTACTTC
-	-	TRBJ1-1	TRBV2	CATCIDSNTEAFF	TGTGCCACCTGTATAGACAGTAACACTGAAGCTTTCTTT
-	TRBD1	TRBJ1-1	TRBV30	CAWSTGQGISAEAFF	TGTGCCTGGAGTACGGGACAGGGGATTTCGGCTGAAGCTTTCTTT
-	-	TRBJ2-5	TRBV29-1	CSVGESVETQYF	TGCAGCGTCGGGGAATCAGTAGAGACCCAGTACTTC
-	TRBD2	TRBJ2-3	TRBV9	CASSVGIPSGGASTDTQYF	TGTGCCAGCAGCGTAGGAATTCCTAGCGGGGGGGCTAGCACAGATACGCAGTATTTT
-	TRBD2	TRBJ2-3	TRBV30	CAWGSGTTDTQYF	TGTGCCTGGGGGAGCGGGACCACAGATACGCAGTATTTT
-	-	TRBJ1-2	TRBV7-2	CASSLSAQEAYGYTF	TGTGCCAGCAGCCTCAGCGCGCAGGAGGCCTATGGCTACACCTTC
-	-	TRBJ1-4	TRBV11-3	CASRSGEPSSSSTNEKLFF	TGTGCCAGCAGGTCCGGGGAGCCTTCTTCTTCTTCGACTAATGAAAAACTGTTTTTT
once	-	TRBJ2-2	TRBV2	CASSVTEWELFF	TGTGCCAGCAGTGTGACAGAGTGGGAGCTGTTTTTT
-	TRBD1	TRBJ2-6	TRBV11-3	CASSANRGGANVLTF	TGTGCCAGCAGCGCGAACAGGGGAGGGGCCAACGTCCTGACTTTC
-	TRBD1	TRBJ2-5	TRBV11-2	CASSWGQTGEETQYF	TGTGCCAGCAGCTGGGGACAGACTGGAGAAGAGACCCAGTACTTC
-	TRBD1	TRBJ1-4	TRBV6-5	CASSYSTGRKLFF	TGTGCCAGCAGTTACTCGACAGGGCGAAAACTGTTTTTT
-	TRBD2	TRBJ2-7	TRBV6-4	CASICGASGSPSYEQYF	TGTGCCAGCATCTGCGGCGCTAGCGGGAGTCCTTCCTACGAGCAGTACTTC
once	TRBD1	TRBJ1-1	TRBV27	CASRRTGSGTEAFF	TGTGCCAGCAGGAGGACAGGATCGGGTACTGAAGCTTTCTTT
-	-	TRBJ2-1	TRBV2	CASSYQGLELNEQFF	TGTGCCAGCAGTTATCAGGGATTGGAACTCAATGAGCAGTTCTTC
-	-	TRBJ2-1	TRBV2	CASSDISGYNEQFF	TGTGCCAGCAGTGATATTTCGGGCTACAATGAGCAGTTCTTC
-	TRBD1	TRBJ1-4	TRBV5-4	CASSWGQGGEKLFF	TGTGCCAGCAGCTGGGGACAGGGAGGCGAAAAACTGTTTTTT
-	-	TRBJ2-7	TRBV9	CASSVATGEGYEQYF	TGTGCCAGCAGCGTAGCTACCGGGGAAGGCTACGAGCAGTACTTC
-	TRBD2	TRBJ2-1	TRBV4-2	CASSQVAGVINEQFF	TGTGCCAGCAGCCAAGTAGCGGGAGTGATAAATGAGCAATTCTTC
-	-	TRBJ1-2	TRBV11-2	CASSLGYLQSYGYTF	TGTGCCAGCAGCTTAGGGTACCTACAGTCCTATGGCTACACCTTC
-	TRBD2	TRBJ2-7	TRBV11-2	CASSLVLVAGVYEQYF	TGTGCCAGCAGCTTAGTTTTGGTAGCGGGCGTATACGAGCAGTACTTC
-	-	TRBJ2-7	TRBV15	CATSISLVGDEQYF	TGTGCCACCAGCATATCCCTCGTAGGGGACGAGCAGTACTTC
-	-	TRBJ2-1	TRBV4-1	CASSPPVRGDEQFF	TGCGCCAGCAGCCCCCCCGTCCGAGGCGATGAGCAGTTCTTC
-	TRBD2	TRBJ2-5	TRBV9	CASSVAASGGLAQETQYF	TGTGCCAGCAGCGTAGCGGCTAGCGGGGGCCTCGCTCAAGAGACCCAGTACTTC
-	-	TRBJ2-5	TRBV5-4	CASSFRLQETQYF	TGTGCCAGCAGCTTTAGACTTCAAGAGACCCAGTACTTC